A selection of T cell receptor beta chains follows, all from one sample in a study of Ad26.COV2.S vaccination and SARS-CoV-2 variants. Here immunoSEQ multiplex PCR was the method, and the copy in TCRdb shows in-frame clones only, minus some. The sample contains over 350,000 clones, 70% to 90% of which appear only once. The sequenced sample was peripheral blood, obtained in a trial of Ad26.COV2.S vaccine versus placebo. Source of these receptors: a person aged 18-65 years who received the Ad26.COV2.S COVID-19 vaccine or a placebo. CDR3s include the opening cysteine and the closing phenylalanine or tryptophan. Each record gives: J gene, clone size, V gene, D gene, CDR3 protein, CDR3 DNA. A D gene is named only where the DNA matches it firmly. Clone size appears in some rows only: once, few, many, or a class for an expanded clone.

>TRBJ2-5|once|TRBV12-5|-
CASGRGEAQETQYF
TGTGCTAGTGGTAGGGGGGAGGCCCAAGAGACCCAGTACTTC
>TRBJ2-1|-|TRBV6-6|TRBD2
CASSITGGNEQFF
TGTGCCAGCAGTATCACGGGGGGGAATGAGCAGTTCTTC
>TRBJ2-2|-|TRBV12-3/TRBV12-4|TRBD1
CASRQGNSGELFF
TGTGCCAGCAGACAGGGGAATTCCGGGGAGCTGTTTTTT
>TRBJ1-6|-|TRBV4-1|-
CASSQEGGVWTPLHF
TGCGCCAGCAGCCAAGAGGGGGGGGTTTGGACACCCCTCCACTTT
>TRBJ1-1|-|TRBV5-4|-
CASSLQGRDGTEAFF
TGTGCCAGCAGTCTGCAAGGTCGGGATGGCACTGAAGCTTTCTTT
>TRBJ1-6|few|TRBV30|TRBD1
CAWSPNRGGSPLHF
TGTGCCTGGAGTCCCAACAGGGGAGGTTCACCCCTCCACTTT
>TRBJ1-1|-|TRBV23-1|-
CASSQSMGQDTEAFF
TGCGCCAGCAGTCAATCGATGGGTCAGGACACTGAAGCTTTCTTT
>TRBJ2-5|-|TRBV25-1|TRBD2
CASSELSGGEETQYF
TGTGCCAGCAGTGAATTAAGCGGGGGTGAAGAGACCCAGTACTTC
>TRBJ1-1|-|TRBV7-9|TRBD1
CASSLATPSRGTGAFF
TGTGCCAGCAGCTTAGCGACCCCCTCCAGAGGGACAGGGGCTTTCTTT
>TRBJ2-3|-|TRBV27|-
CASSLQGSPDTQYF
TGTGCCAGCAGTTTACAGGGTAGCCCAGATACGCAGTATTTT
>TRBJ1-2|-|TRBV4-3|-
CASSQEHSRDYGYTF
TGCGCCAGCAGCCAAGAACACAGTAGGGACTATGGCTACACCTTC
>TRBJ1-2|few|TRBV2|TRBD1
CAKKLRDSVRTNYGYTF
TGTGCCAAAAAACTCCGGGACAGCGTAAGAACTAACTATGGCTACACCTTC
>TRBJ2-7|-|TRBV4-2|-
CASSQVTSSYEQYF
TGTGCCAGCAGCCAAGTAACGAGCTCCTACGAGCAGTACTTC
>TRBJ2-7|-|TRBV5-8|TRBD2
CASSRTSGGTYEQYF
TGTGCCAGCAGCCGGACTAGCGGGGGGACCTACGAGCAGTACTTC
>TRBJ1-1|-|TRBV4-2|TRBD1
CASSQDQFDRGAFF
TGTGCCAGCAGCCAAGATCAATTTGACAGGGGAGCTTTCTTT